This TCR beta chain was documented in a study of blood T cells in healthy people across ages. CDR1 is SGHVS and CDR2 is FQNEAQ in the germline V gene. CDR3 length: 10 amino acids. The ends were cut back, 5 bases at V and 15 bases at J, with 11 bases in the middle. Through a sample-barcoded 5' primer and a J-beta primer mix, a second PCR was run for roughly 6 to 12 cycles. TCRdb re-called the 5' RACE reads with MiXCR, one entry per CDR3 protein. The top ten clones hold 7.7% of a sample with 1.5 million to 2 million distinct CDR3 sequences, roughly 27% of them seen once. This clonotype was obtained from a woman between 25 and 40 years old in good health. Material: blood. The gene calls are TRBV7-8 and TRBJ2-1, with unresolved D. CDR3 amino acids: CASSDIRWFF. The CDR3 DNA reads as TGTGCCAGCAGCGACATTCGGTGGTTCTTC.